One and the same sample provided the 32 T cell receptor beta chains below, sequenced in a study of identifying expanded T cells in peripheral blood. Method: immunoSEQ multiplex PCR; TCRdb's copy keeps in-frame clones and lacks some. The sample yields 100,000 or so clones, approximately 90% seen once. The source material was blood. The receptors here all came from a person aged 18 to 70 in good health.

V is TRBV5-1 and J is TRBJ1-5; D not resolved. The CDR3 runs to 13 residues. With 4 bases removed from V and 3 bases from J, the gap between germline ends came to 8 bases. Germline V gene data show CDR1 as SGHRS and CDR2 as YFSETQ. The CDR3 loop is CASSPGDNQPQHF. The CDR3, as DNA: TGCGCCAGCAGCCCCGGGGACAATCAGCCCCAGCATTTT.

This chain links TRBV7-9 with TRBJ1-2, with D maybe TRBD1 (6 bases). Germline V gene lookup returns CDR1 SEHNR and CDR2 FQNEAQ (reference sequence). CDR3 length: 15 residues. Trimming pared 8 bases from V and 7 bases from J, leaving 23 bases between. CDR3 region: CASRGLSGGALGYTF. CDR3 DNA: TGTGCCAGCCGCGGCCTTTCGGGGGGCGCGCTTGGCTACACCTTC.

The rearrangement uses TRBV4-1 and TRBJ1-5; possibly TRBD1 for D (5 bases). This CDR3 spans 15 amino acids. The V gene lost 0 bases and the J gene lost 5 bases, with 11 bases spanning the gap. Germline-derived CDR1 and CDR2 are MGHRA and YSYEKL. This CDR3 is CASSQEPREDQPQHF. The CDR3 DNA is TGCGCCAGCAGCCAAGAGCCCAGGGAGGATCAGCCCCAGCATTTT.

The genes are TRBV6-5 and TRBJ1-4; perhaps TRBD1 as D (5 bases). Germline CDR1 reads MNHEY; CDR2 reads SVGAGI. Trimming left V 5 bases short and J 10 bases short, with 20 bases between. The CDR3 contains 15 residues. The CDR3 protein is CASSGPSGVSRKLFF. CDR3 coding DNA: TGTGCCAGCAGTGGCCCCTCGGGGGTTTCGAGAAAACTGTTTTTT.

The table lists this clone with a few counts. This chain connects TRBV19 to TRBJ1-6, with D possibly TRBD1 on 6 matching bases. CDR3 length: 15 residues. In germline, CDR1 is LNHDA, CDR2 SQIVND (reference sequence). V lost 3 bases, J lost 6 bases, and 12 bases lay in between. The CDR3 protein is CASSMAGASNSPLHF. As DNA, the CDR3 is TGTGCCAGTAGTATGGCGGGGGCAAGTAATTCACCCCTCCACTTT.

The V call is TRBV6-5, the J call TRBJ1-4; TRBD1 matches 9 bases. V trimming: 6 bases; J trimming: 8 bases; junction bases outside the gene matches: 7. Germline V lookup: CDR1 MNHEY, CDR2 SVGAGI. CDR3 length equals 14 residues. CDR3 in DNA: TGTGCCAGCAGCTTGGGACAGGGTCGCGAAAAACTGTTTTTT. This gives the protein CASSLGQGREKLFF.

The gene calls are TRBV19 and TRBJ1-3; no definite D call. Per the germline V gene, CDR1 is LNHDA and CDR2 is SQIVND (reference sequence). CDR3 length: 15 residues. Trimming took 7 bases from V and 0 from J, leaving 13 bases between them. Written as DNA, the CDR3 is TGTGCCAGTAACCCCACTGCGGCCTCTGGAAACACCATATATTTT. Amino acid sequence: CASNPTAASGNTIYF.

The chain links TRBV11-2 to TRBJ2-3; the D is unclear. The CDR3 covers 11 residues. The germline V gene has CDR1 SGHAT and CDR2 FQNNGV. V lost 5 bases and J lost 6, with 6 bases in between. CDR3 sequence reads: CASSLVDTQYF. CDR3 sequence (DNA): TGTGCCAGCAGCCTTGTGGATACGCAGTATTTT.

This chain links TRBV6-5 with TRBJ2-7; D tentatively reads TRBD1 or TRBD2 (6 bases each). The V and J ends lost 2 bases and 2 bases respectively, with 13 bases between them. The CDR3 contains 15 residues. Looked up from germline, CDR1 is MNHEY and CDR2 is SVGAGI. The CDR3 region has the DNA TGTGCCAGCAGTTACGACTTCGGGGGCGCCTACGAGCAGTACTTC. Its translation: CASSYDFGGAYEQYF.

The genes are TRBV20-1 and TRBJ2-1; D ambiguous. Trimming took off 4 bases at V and 3 bases at J, with 4 bases between the two ends. Germline V gene data show CDR1 as DFQATT and CDR2 as SNEGSKA (reference sequence). This CDR3 comprises 11 residues. CDR3 in amino acids: CSAMYYNEQFF. For the CDR3, the DNA is TGCAGTGCTATGTACTACAATGAGCAGTTCTTC.

This clone was seen more than once but under ten times. J is TRBJ1-4 and V is TRBV4-1, with 7 bases fitting TRBD1. V shed 4 bases, J shed 6 bases, and the junction held 8 bases outside the gene matches. Germline CDR1 is MGHRA and CDR2 is YSYEKL. This CDR3 has 15 amino acids. Here the CDR3 reads CASSPLTGRDEKLFF. CDR3 sequence (DNA): TGCGCCAGCAGCCCGCTGACAGGGCGGGATGAAAAACTGTTTTTT.

The chain links TRBV6-5 to TRBJ2-3; D ambiguous. The CDR3 is 14 residues long. V was cut by 4 bases and J by 3 bases, with 11 bases left in between. Germline CDR1 reads MNHEY; CDR2 reads SVGAGI. For the CDR3, the DNA is TGTGCCAGCAGTTCGAATTCCGGGACAGATACGCAGTATTTT. As protein: CASSSNSGTDTQYF.

The rearrangement uses TRBV5-6 and TRBJ2-1; 11 nucleotides match TRBD2. This CDR3 is built from 15 residues. V lost 4 bases, J lost 6 bases, and 6 bases stayed unmatched. Germline CDR1 SGHDT, CDR2 YYEEEE. In nucleotides, the CDR3 is TGTGCCAGCAGCCTACTAGCGGGGGTTTTCAATGAGCAGTTCTTC. It specifies CASSLLAGVFNEQFF.

The chain has TRBV4-3 and TRBJ2-1; D gene unclear. The germline V and J ends were trimmed by 2 bases and 6 bases, with 8 bases remaining between them. This CDR3 is built from 13 residues. Germline-derived CDR1 and CDR2 are LGHNA and YSLEER. The CDR3 loop reads CASSQNNVNEQFF. The CDR3 DNA sequence: TGCGCCAGCAGCCAAAATAATGTCAATGAGCAGTTCTTC.

This clone was seen only once. This sequence joins TRBV4-1 and TRBJ1-6; the D gene is possibly TRBD1 (6 bases). This CDR3 spans 14 amino acids. Germline CDR1 and CDR2: MGHRA and YSYEKL. V shed 0 bases and J shed 10 bases, with 10 bases lying between them. The CDR3 DNA is TGCGCCAGCAGCCAAGAGAGGGGGGGGTCACCCCTCCACTTT. Its translation: CASSQERGGSPLHF.

The genes are TRBV7-2 and TRBJ1-1; no clear D gene. The CDR3 extends over 16 amino acids. V lost 3 bases to trimming and J lost 6 bases, with 20 bases between them. Per germline, CDR1 SGHTA and CDR2 FQGNSA. The CDR3 nucleotides are TGTGCCAGCAGCTTGGTGAAGCTCTCTGATGGCGCTGAAGCTTTCTTT. Amino acids: CASSLVKLSDGAEAFF.

The chain carries TRBV5-1 and TRBJ2-5; D not resolved. CDR1 is SGHRS, CDR2 YFSETQ, per germline. The CDR3 loop spans 14 amino acids. V lost 0 bases and J lost 1, with 7 bases in between. CDR3 nucleotides: TGCGCCAGCAGCTTGGGGGGATCCCAAGAGACCCAGTACTTC. It specifies CASSLGGSQETQYF.

The rearrangement joins TRBV27 to TRBJ2-5, with TRBD1 matching 8 bases. The CDR3 has 16 residues. The V segment lost 9 bases and the J segment 5 bases; nucleotides outside the gene matches: 17. Germline assignment: CDR1 MNHEY and CDR2 SMNVEV (reference sequence). CDR3 amino acids: CASKLGTGYLGETQYF. CDR3 nucleotide sequence: TGTGCCAGTAAACTGGGGACAGGATATTTGGGGGAGACCCAGTACTTC.

This clone appeared once. V gene TRBV27 combines with J gene TRBJ1-5; no clear D gene. Trimming pared 0 bases from V and 0 bases from J, leaving 12 bases between. This CDR3 is built from 17 residues. Germline-derived CDR1 and CDR2 are MNHEY and SMNVEV (reference sequence). CDR3 in amino acids: CASSLSPVPYSNQPQHF. The CDR3, as DNA: TGTGCCAGCAGTTTATCCCCGGTTCCATATAGCAATCAGCCCCAGCATTTT.

This chain connects TRBV29-1 to TRBJ2-1; TRBD2 might be the D (7 bases). The germline V and J ends were trimmed by 7 bases and 1 base, with 17 bases remaining between them. Looked up from germline, CDR1 is SQVTM and CDR2 is ANQGSEA. The CDR3 totals 15 residues. CDR3 residues: CSAKGGGLSYNEQFF. Here the CDR3 DNA reads TGCAGCGCCAAGGGAGGGGGTCTTTCCTACAATGAGCAGTTCTTC.

The chain carries TRBV10-3 and TRBJ1-2; 7 bases map to TRBD1. Germline CDR1 reads ENHRY; CDR2 reads SYGVKD. Germline trimming cut 6 bases from V and 7 bases from J; bases unmatched to any gene: 11. This CDR3 region has 14 residues. The CDR3 is CAIRDREFRGGYTF. The CDR3 coding sequence is TGTGCCATCAGAGACAGGGAATTCCGGGGTGGCTACACCTTC.

The chain carries TRBV5-1 and TRBJ2-1; 7 nucleotides match TRBD2. J gave up 4 bases and V 2 bases, and 6 bases lay outside the gene matches. This CDR3 spans 15 amino acids. Germline V gene sequence: CDR1 SGHRS, CDR2 YFSETQ. CDR3 DNA: TGCGCCAGCAGCTTATACGGGGAGGGGTACAATGAGCAGTTCTTC. Translation gives CASSLYGEGYNEQFF.

The chain combines TRBV4-2 with TRBJ2-3; D uncertain. Per the germline V gene, CDR1 is LGHNA and CDR2 is YNFKEQ. Trimming left V 0 bases short and J 6 bases short, with 13 bases between. The CDR3 is 15 amino acids. The CDR3 loop reads CASSQDPVSVDTQYF. For the CDR3, the DNA is TGTGCCAGCAGCCAAGATCCGGTGAGTGTGGATACGCAGTATTTT.

The V call is TRBV9, the J call TRBJ1-4, with 10 bases identical to TRBD1. The germline CDR1 and CDR2 sequences are SGDLS and YYNGEE. The CDR3 consists of 16 residues. Unmatched junction bases numbered 9, after V lost 2 bases and J lost 8 bases. CDR3 sequence reads: CASSVGPGTGAEKLFF. In DNA, the CDR3 is TGTGCCAGCAGCGTGGGGCCCGGGACAGGGGCAGAAAAACTGTTTTTT.

The gene calls are TRBV10-3 and TRBJ2-5, with 10 bases matching TRBD2. The CDR3 consists of 13 residues. Germline CDR1 is ENHRY and CDR2 is SYGVKD. With V trimmed by 8 bases and J by 4 bases, 4 bases remained unmatched. Here the CDR3 reads CAIAGTSAETQYF. Written as DNA, the CDR3 is TGTGCCATCGCCGGGACTAGCGCAGAGACCCAGTACTTC.

This clone was seen more than once but under ten times. The rearrangement uses TRBV10-3 and TRBJ2-3, with 9 bases matching TRBD1. Germline trimming cut 9 bases from V and 1 base from J; bases unmatched to any gene: 5. From germline, CDR1 is ENHRY and CDR2 SYGVKD. The CDR3 sequence is 14 residues long. The CDR3 spells CAIQGAVGTDTQYF. As DNA, the CDR3 is TGTGCCATACAGGGGGCGGTTGGCACAGATACGCAGTATTTT.

The rearrangement joins TRBV7-7 to TRBJ1-4; D remains ambiguous. Germline values: CDR1 SSHAT, CDR2 FNYEAQ (reference sequence). V gave up 0 bases and J gave up 8 bases, with 10 bases separating them. The CDR3 runs 14 residues. DNA for the CDR3: TGTGCCAGCAGCTTAGCGCTGGGAGCCGAAAAACTGTTTTTT. It yields the protein CASSLALGAEKLFF.

The rearrangement uses TRBV5-1 and TRBJ1-4; TRBD1 matches 8 bases. CDR1 and CDR2 (germline): SGHRS, YFSETQ. J was trimmed by 7 bases and V by 1 base; bases with no gene match: 9. The CDR3 is 16 residues long. The chain's CDR3 is CASSLSAGGLGEKLFF. DNA of the CDR3: TGCGCCAGCAGCTTGTCGGCAGGGGGCTTGGGTGAAAAACTGTTTTTT.

This chain uses TRBV18 with TRBJ2-2, with D perhaps matching TRBD1 (6 bases). The CDR3 spans 14 residues. V was cut by 3 bases and J by 6 bases, with 11 bases left in between. Germline CDR1 reads KGHSH; CDR2 reads LQKENI. CDR3 loop: CASSPLKGAGELFF. The CDR3 DNA reads as TGTGCCAGCTCACCCTTAAAGGGGGCCGGGGAGCTGTTTTTT.

The V gene is TRBV7-2, the J gene TRBJ1-4; D remains ambiguous. Trimming shortened V by 2 bases and J by 5 bases, and 12 bases separated the two germline ends. This CDR3 is 15 amino acids long. From germline, CDR1 is SGHTA and CDR2 FQGNSA. The CDR3 DNA reads TGTGCCAGCAGCTTAAGTACCCTCCTCAATGAAAAACTGTTTTTT. This gives the protein CASSLSTLLNEKLFF.

This clone was recorded a few times. In DNA form, the CDR3 reads TGTGCCAGTAGGCTTTCGGGTAATTCACCCCTCCACTTT. As protein: CASRLSGNSPLHF. This chain uses TRBV19 with TRBJ1-6; D gene unclear. This CDR3 is built from 13 residues. Germline CDR1 is LNHDA and CDR2 is SQIVND (reference sequence). V was pared by 6 bases and J by 6 bases, with 9 bases between.

The chain uses TRBV20-1 and TRBJ1-4, with D uncertain. CDR3 length: 10 amino acids. V lost 5 bases and J 8 bases, leaving 6 bases between the germline ends. Looked up from germline, CDR1 is DFQATT and CDR2 is SNEGSKA (reference sequence). The CDR3: CSALREKLFF. The CDR3 DNA sequence: TGCAGTGCTTTAAGGGAAAAACTGTTTTTT.